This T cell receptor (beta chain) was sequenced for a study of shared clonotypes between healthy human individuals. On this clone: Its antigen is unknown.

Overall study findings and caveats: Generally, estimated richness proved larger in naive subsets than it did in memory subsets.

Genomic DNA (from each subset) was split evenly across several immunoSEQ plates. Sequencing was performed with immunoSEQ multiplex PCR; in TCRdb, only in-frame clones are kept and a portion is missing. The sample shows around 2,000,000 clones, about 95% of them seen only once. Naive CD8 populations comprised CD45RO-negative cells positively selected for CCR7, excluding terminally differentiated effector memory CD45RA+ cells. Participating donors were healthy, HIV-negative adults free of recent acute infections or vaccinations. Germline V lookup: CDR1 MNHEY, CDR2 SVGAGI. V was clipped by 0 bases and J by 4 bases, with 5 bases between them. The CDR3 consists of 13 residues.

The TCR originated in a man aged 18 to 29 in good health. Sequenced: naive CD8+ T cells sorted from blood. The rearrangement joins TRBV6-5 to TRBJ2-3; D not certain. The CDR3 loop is CASSYSGPDTQYF. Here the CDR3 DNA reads TGTGCCAGCAGTTACTCGGGTCCAGATACGCAGTATTTT.